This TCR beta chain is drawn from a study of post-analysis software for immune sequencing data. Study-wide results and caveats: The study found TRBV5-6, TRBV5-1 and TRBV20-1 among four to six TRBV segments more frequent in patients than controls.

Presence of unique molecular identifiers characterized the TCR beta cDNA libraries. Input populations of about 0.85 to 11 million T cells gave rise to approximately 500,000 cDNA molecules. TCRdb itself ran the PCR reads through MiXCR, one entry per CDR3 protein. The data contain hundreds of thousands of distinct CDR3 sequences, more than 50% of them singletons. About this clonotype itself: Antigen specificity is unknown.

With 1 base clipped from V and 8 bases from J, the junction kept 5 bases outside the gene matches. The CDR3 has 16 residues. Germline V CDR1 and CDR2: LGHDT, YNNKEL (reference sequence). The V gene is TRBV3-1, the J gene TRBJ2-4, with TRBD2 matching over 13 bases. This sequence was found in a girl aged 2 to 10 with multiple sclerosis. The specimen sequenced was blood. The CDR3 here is CASSQGLAGGGDIQYF. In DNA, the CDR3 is TGTGCCAGCAGCCAAGGACTAGCGGGAGGAGGCGACATTCAGTACTTC.